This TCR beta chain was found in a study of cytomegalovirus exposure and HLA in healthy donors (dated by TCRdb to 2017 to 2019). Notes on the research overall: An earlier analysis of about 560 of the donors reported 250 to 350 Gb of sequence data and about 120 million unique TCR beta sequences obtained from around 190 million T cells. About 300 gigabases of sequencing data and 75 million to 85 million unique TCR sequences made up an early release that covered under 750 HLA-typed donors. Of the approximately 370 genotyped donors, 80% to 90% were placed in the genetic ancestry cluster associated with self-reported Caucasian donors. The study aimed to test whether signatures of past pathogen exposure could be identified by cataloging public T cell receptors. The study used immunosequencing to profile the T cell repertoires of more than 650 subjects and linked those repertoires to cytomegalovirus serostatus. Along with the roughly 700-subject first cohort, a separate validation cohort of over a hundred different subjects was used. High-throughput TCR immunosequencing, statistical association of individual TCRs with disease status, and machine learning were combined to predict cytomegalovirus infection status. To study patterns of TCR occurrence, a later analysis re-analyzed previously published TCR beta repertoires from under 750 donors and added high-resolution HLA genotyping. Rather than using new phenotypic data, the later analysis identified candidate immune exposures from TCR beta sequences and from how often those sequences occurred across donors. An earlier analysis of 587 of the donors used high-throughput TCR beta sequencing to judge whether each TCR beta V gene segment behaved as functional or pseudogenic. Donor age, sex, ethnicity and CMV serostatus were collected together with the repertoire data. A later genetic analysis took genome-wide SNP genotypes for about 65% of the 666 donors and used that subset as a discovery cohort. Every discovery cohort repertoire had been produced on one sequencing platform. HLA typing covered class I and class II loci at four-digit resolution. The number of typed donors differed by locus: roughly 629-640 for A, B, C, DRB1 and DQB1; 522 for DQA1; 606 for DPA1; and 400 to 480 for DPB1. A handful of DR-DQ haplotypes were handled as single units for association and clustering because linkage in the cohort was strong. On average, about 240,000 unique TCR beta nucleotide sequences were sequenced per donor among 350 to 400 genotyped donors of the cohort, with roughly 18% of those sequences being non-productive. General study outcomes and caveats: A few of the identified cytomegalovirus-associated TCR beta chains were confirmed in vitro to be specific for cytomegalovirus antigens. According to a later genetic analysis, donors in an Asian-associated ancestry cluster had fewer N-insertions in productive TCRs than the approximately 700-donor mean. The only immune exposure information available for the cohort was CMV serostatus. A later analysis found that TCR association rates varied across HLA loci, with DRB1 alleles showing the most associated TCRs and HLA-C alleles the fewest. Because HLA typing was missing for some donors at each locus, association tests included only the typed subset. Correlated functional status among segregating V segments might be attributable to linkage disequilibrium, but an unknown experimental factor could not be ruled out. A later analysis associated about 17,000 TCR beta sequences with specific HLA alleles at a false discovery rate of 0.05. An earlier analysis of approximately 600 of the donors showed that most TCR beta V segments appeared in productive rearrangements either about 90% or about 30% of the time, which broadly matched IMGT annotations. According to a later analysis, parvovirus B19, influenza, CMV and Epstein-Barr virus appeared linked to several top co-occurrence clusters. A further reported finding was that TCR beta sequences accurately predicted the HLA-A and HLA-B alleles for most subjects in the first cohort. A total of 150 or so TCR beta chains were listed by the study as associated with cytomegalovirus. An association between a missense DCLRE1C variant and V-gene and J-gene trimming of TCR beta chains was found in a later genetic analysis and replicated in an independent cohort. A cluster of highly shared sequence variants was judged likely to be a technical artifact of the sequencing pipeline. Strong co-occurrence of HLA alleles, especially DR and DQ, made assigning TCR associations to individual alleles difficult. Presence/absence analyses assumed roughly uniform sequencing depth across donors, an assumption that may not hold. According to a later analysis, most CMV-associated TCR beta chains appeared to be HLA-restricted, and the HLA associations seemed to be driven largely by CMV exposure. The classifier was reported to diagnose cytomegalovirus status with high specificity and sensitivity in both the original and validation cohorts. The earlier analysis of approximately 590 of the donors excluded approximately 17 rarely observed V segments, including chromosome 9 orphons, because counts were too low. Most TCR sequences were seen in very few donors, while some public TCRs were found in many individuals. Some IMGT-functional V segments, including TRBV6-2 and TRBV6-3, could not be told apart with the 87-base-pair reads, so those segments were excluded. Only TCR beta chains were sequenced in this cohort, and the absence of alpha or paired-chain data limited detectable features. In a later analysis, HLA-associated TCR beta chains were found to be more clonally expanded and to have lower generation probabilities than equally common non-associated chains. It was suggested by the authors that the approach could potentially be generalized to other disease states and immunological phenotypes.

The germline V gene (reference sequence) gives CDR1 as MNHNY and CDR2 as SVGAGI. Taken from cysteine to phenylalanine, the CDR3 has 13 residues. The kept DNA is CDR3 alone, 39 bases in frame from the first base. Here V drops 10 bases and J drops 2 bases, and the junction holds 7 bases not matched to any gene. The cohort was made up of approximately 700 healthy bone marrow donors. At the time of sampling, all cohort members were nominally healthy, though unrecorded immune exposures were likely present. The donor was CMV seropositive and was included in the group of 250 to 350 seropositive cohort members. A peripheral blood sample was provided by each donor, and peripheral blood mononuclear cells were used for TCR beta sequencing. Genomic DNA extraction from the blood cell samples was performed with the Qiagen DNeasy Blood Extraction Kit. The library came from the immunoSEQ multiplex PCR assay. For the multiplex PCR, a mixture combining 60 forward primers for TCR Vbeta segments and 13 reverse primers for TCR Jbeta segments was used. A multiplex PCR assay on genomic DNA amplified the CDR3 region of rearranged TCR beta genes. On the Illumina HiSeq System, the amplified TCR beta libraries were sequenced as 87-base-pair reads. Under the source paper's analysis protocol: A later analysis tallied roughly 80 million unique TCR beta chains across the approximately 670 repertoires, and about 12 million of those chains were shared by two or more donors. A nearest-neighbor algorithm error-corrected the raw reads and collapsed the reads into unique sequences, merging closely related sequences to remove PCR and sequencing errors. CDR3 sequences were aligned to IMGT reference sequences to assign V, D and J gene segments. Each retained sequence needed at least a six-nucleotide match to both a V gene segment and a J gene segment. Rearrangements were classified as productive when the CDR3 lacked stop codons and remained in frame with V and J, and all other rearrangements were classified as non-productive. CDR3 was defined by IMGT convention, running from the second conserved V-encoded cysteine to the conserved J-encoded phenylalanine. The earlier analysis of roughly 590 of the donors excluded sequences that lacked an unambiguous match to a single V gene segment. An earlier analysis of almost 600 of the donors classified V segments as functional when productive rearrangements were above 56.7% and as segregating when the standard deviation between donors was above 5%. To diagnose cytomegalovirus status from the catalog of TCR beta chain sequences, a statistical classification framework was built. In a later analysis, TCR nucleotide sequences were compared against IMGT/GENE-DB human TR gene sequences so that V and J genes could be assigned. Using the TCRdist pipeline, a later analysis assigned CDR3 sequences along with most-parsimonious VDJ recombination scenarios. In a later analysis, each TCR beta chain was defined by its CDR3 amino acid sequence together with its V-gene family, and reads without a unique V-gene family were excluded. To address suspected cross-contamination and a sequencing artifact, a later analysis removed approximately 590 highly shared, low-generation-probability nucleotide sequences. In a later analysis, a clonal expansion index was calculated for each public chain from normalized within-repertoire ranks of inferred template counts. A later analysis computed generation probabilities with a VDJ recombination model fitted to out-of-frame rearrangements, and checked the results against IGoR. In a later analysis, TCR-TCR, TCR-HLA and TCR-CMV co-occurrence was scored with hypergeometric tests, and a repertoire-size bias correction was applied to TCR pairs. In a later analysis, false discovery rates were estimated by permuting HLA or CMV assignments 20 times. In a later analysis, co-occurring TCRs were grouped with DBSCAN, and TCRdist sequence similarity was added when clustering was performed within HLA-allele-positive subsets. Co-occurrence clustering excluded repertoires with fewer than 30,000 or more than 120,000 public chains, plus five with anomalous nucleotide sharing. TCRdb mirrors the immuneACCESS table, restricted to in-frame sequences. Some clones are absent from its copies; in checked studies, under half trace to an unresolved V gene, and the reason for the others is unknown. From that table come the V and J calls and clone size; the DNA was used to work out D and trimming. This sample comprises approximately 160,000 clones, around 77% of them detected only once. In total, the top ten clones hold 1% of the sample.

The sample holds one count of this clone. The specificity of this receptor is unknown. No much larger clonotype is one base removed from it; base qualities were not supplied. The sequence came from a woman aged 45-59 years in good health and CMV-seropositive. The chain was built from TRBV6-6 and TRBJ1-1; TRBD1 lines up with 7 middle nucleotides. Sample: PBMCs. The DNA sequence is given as TGTGCCACCACGAGGGGGCTTAACACTGAAGCTTTCTTT. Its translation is CATTRGLNTEAFF.